A single sample gave rise to the 21 T cell receptor beta chains below, sequenced in a study of blood T cells in healthy people across ages (dated by TCRdb to between 2015 and 2017). The receptor library was made with 5' RACE. A second about 7 to 12 cycle PCR used a sample-barcoded 5' primer and a J-beta primer mix. TCRdb ran its own pipeline on the public reads, namely fastp trimming at Q25 and MiXCR clone calling, and kept in-frame beta chains. Every entry covers one CDR3 protein and lists the most common genes and DNA from its rows. Within this sample are around 1,900,000 distinct CDR3 sequences, with about 39% of them counted one time only. Roughly 23% of the sample rests with the top ten. Input material: blood. Source of these receptors: a human donor in good health.

CDR3 sequence reads: CASSPPENPLAGGPPETQYF. In nucleotides, the CDR3 is TGCGCCAGCAGCCCTCCGGAAAACCCACTAGCGGGGGGACCTCCGGAGACCCAGTACTTC. The chain employs TRBV4-3 and TRBJ2-5, with TRBD2 matching over 12 bases. The CDR3 runs 20 residues. In germline, CDR1 is LGHNA, CDR2 YSLEER. V shed 4 bases and J 5 bases; nucleotides not matched to a gene: 20.

The chain is built from TRBV15 and TRBJ1-2; D is undetermined. The CDR3 sequence is 16 residues long. CDR1 and CDR2 (germline): LNHNV, YYDKDF (reference sequence). The V and J ends lost 1 base and 2 bases respectively, with 14 bases between them. The CDR3 is CATSRAPSAGNYGYTF. The DNA for the CDR3 is TGTGCCACCAGCAGAGCCCCCTCGGCGGGCAACTATGGCTACACCTTC.

The chain combines TRBV3-1 with TRBJ2-4; no reliable D call. This CDR3 is built from 14 residues. Trimming took off 2 bases at V and 15 bases at J, with 20 bases between the two ends. Germline assignment: CDR1 LGHDT and CDR2 YNNKEL (reference sequence). The CDR3 spells CASSQRLQLPLRYF. The CDR3, as DNA: TGTGCCAGCAGCCAAAGATTGCAGCTCCCTCTTCGGTACTTC.

The CDR3 spells CSVRQGGGTGELFF. The CDR3 coding sequence is TGCAGCGTTCGACAGGGTGGGGGCACCGGGGAGCTGTTTTTT. The chain combines TRBV29-1 with TRBJ2-2; 7 nucleotides align to TRBD1. The V gene end was trimmed by 5 bases and the J gene end by 4 bases; junction bases not matched to a gene: 7. Germline CDR1 SQVTM, CDR2 ANQGSEA. The CDR3 runs 14 residues.

The CDR3 DNA reads TGCAGTGCTTTTTATAGCGGGAGCGGGGAGACCCAGTACTTC. Its translation is CSAFYSGSGETQYF. This sequence joins TRBV20-1 and TRBJ2-5; TRBD2 aligns across 9 bases. The CDR3 is made up of 14 amino acids. Looked up from germline, CDR1 is DFQATT and CDR2 is SNEGSKA (reference sequence). V lost 5 bases, J lost 5 bases, and 9 bases stayed unmatched.

This clonotype has ten or more counts. V usage is TRBV11-3 and J usage is TRBJ1-6, with 7 bases fitting TRBD1. Germline CDR1 SGHNT, CDR2 YENEEA. The CDR3 has 14 amino acids. The junction had 2 bases not matched to a gene; V was cut back by 2 bases and J by 7 bases. In DNA form, the CDR3 reads TGTGCCAGCAGCTTACGGACAGGAAATTCACCCCTCCACTTT. It is translated as CASSLRTGNSPLHF.

This clonotype was counted a single time. This chain joins TRBV2 and TRBJ1-5; TRBD1 agrees at 7 bases. CDR1 and CDR2 from the germline V gene are SNHLY and FYNNEI. Trimming at V came to 6 bases and at J to 0 bases, leaving 8 bases not matched to a gene. The CDR3 has 16 residues. The CDR3 DNA sequence: TGTGCCAGCAGCATACAGGGGAGGTATAGCAATCAGCCCCAGCATTTT. It yields the protein CASSIQGRYSNQPQHF.

The chain is built from TRBV6-1 and TRBJ2-1; 11 bases match TRBD2. Germline CDR1 is MNHNS and CDR2 is SASEGT. The V and J ends lost 4 bases and 8 bases, in that order; junction bases with no gene match: 7. The CDR3 totals 15 residues. The CDR3 loop reads CASSVAGGPNDEQFF. As DNA, the CDR3 is TGTGCCAGCAGTGTAGCGGGGGGGCCAAACGATGAGCAGTTCTTC.

The rearrangement joins TRBV27 to TRBJ2-3; D is uncertain. V was pared by 5 bases and J by 2 bases, with 14 bases between. Germline values: CDR1 MNHEY, CDR2 SMNVEV (reference sequence). The CDR3 loop spans 15 amino acids. DNA of the CDR3: TGTGCCAGCAGTACGTTGCAGGAATCCACAGATACGCAGTATTTT. Translated, it gives CASSTLQESTDTQYF.

The chain combines TRBV10-3 with TRBJ1-2, with 7 bases matching TRBD1. Germline values: CDR1 ENHRY, CDR2 SYGVKD. The ends lost 6 bases at V and 3 bases at J; junction bases unmatched: 10. CDR3 size: 15 residues. DNA for the CDR3: TGTGCCATCAGCCCCGGACAGGACGGTGACTATGGCTACACCTTC. Translating gives CAISPGQDGDYGYTF.

This chain connects TRBV20-1 to TRBJ2-1, with 8 bases aligning to TRBD2. CDR3 size: 13 residues. Unmatched junction bases numbered 7, after V lost 4 bases and J lost 8 bases. Looked up from germline, CDR1 is DFQATT and CDR2 is SNEGSKA (reference sequence). CDR3 loop: CSATLAGRYEQFF. The CDR3 DNA sequence: TGCAGTGCTACCTTAGCGGGGAGGTATGAGCAGTTCTTC.

The chain has TRBV3-1 and TRBJ2-1, with D perhaps being TRBD1 or TRBD2 (5 bases each). Deletions cut 4 bases from V and 0 bases from J, with 13 bases between. Germline V gene lookup returns CDR1 LGHDT and CDR2 YNNKEL (reference sequence). The CDR3 has 16 residues. In DNA, the CDR3 is TGTGCCAGCAGCCCAGTCGGGACGGACTCCTACAATGAGCAGTTCTTC. This sequence encodes CASSPVGTDSYNEQFF.

The gene calls are TRBV20-1 and TRBJ2-5; TRBD2 matches 8 bases. The CDR3 is 16 amino acids. The trim removed 1 base at V and 2 bases at J, leaving 9 bases unmatched. Germline V gives CDR1 DFQATT, CDR2 SNEGSKA (reference sequence). The DNA of the CDR3 is TGCAGTGCTAGAGTGAGTGAACTAGCGGCTCAAGAGACCCAGTACTTC. Its translation is CSARVSELAAQETQYF.

This clonotype has just a few counts. The gene calls are TRBV9 and TRBJ1-4; D is perhaps TRBD1 (6 bases). The V gene lost 3 bases and the J gene lost 4 bases, with 13 bases spanning the gap. Germline CDR1 is SGDLS and CDR2 is YYNGEE. This CDR3 has 15 amino acids. The CDR3 sequence is CASSATGHLNEKLFF. The CDR3 DNA reads TGTGCCAGCAGCGCCACGGGACACCTTAATGAAAAACTGTTTTTT.

The gene calls are TRBV5-6 and TRBJ2-5; D is possibly TRBD1 or TRBD2 (6 bases each). The end of the DNA aligns better with TRBJ2-7, so the J call may be wrong. The CDR3 contains 14 residues. The germline V gene has CDR1 SGHDT and CDR2 YYEEEE. The CDR3 DNA is TGTGCCAGCCCCAAAGGGGGGCGCTATTACGAGCAGTACTTC. The encoded protein is CASPKGGRYYEQYF.

This clonotype was seen a few times. J is TRBJ1-1 and V is TRBV5-1; the D is unclear. Germline V gene lookup returns CDR1 SGHRS and CDR2 YFSETQ. V was clipped by 0 bases and J by 4 bases, with 7 bases between them. The CDR3 length is 13 residues. The chain's CDR3 is CASSLAYGTEAFF. The CDR3 DNA is TGCGCCAGCAGCTTGGCTTATGGCACTGAAGCTTTCTTT.

Regarding this clonotype: Its ends do not fully match the called genes, so a read error is possible. This sequence joins TRBV28 and TRBJ2-3, with 7 positions matching TRBD1. This CDR3 contains 15 residues. From germline, CDR1 is MDHEN and CDR2 SYDVKM. CDR3 nucleotides: TGTGCCGGCAGTTTTCAACAGGGGAGCACAGATACGCAGTATTTT. It translates to CAGSFQQGSTDTQYF.

This clonotype has just a few counts. This chain's CDR3 is CASSFRRGFGETQYF. CDR3 coding DNA: TGTGCCAGCAGCTTCCGCAGGGGTTTTGGAGAGACCCAGTACTTC. The chain combines TRBV5-8 with TRBJ2-5; maybe TRBD1 (6 bases). The CDR3 has 15 residues. The V gene lost 2 bases and the J gene lost 4 bases, with 15 bases spanning the gap. The V gene's germline CDR1 is SGHTS and CDR2 YDEGEE.

The chain recombines TRBV5-1 with TRBJ1-5; D might be TRBD1 (6 bases). The V gene lost 0 bases and the J gene lost 0 bases, with 22 bases spanning the gap. Germline CDR1 and CDR2: SGHRS and YFSETQ. The CDR3 loop spans 20 amino acids. DNA of the CDR3: TGCGCCAGCAGCTTGGTGCCCCTTATTCGGGGGCCCTATAGCAATCAGCCCCAGCATTTT. This translates into CASSLVPLIRGPYSNQPQHF.

This clonotype was detected only a few times. The gene calls are TRBV12-3 or TRBV12-4 and TRBJ1-1; no clear D. V lost 5 bases to trimming and J lost 7 bases, with 17 bases between them. The CDR3 is 14 amino acids. The CDR3 DNA reads as TGTGCCAGCAGTATAACGACCCGACCGAATGAAGCTTTCTTT. Translation: CASSITTRPNEAFF.

V gene TRBV19 combines with J gene TRBJ2-3; 10 bases map to TRBD1. Germline CDR1 and CDR2: LNHDA and SQIVND (reference sequence). The trim removed 5 bases at V and 5 bases at J, leaving 4 bases unmatched. This CDR3 spans 14 amino acids. The CDR3 DNA is TGTGCCAGTAGTCGGGACAGGGGAATAGATACGCAGTATTTT. Translating it yields CASSRDRGIDTQYF. The variable domain in full, with the rest retrieved from reference TRBV19 and TRBJ2-3, is DGGITQSPKYLFRKEGQNVTLSCEQNLNHDAMYWYRQDPGQGLRLIYYSQIVNDFQKGDIAEGYSVSREKKESFPLTVTSAQKNPTAFYLCASSRDRGIDTQYFGPGTRLTVL.